The clone carrying this T cell receptor (beta chain) was counted a few times. These data belong to a study of blood T cells in healthy people across ages. PCR was performed a second time for 7 to 11 cycles using a sample-barcoded 5' primer and a J-beta primer mix. TCRdb reanalysed the 5' RACE reads using MiXCR and keeps one entry per CDR3 protein. The data show around 1,900,000 distinct CDR3 sequences, approximately 39% seen once. The germline V gene encodes CDR1 DFQATT and CDR2 SNEGSKA (reference sequence). The length of the CDR3 is 11 residues. Trimming took off 3 bases at V and 6 bases at J, with 8 bases between the two ends. Per sample, a minimum of 7 million PBMCs were isolated.

Sequenced: blood. The rearrangement joins TRBV20-1 to TRBJ1-2; D is unclear. The source of this sequence is a human donor in good health. CDR3 DNA sequence: TGCAGTGCTAGTATGGATAATGGCTACACCTTC. It encodes CSASMDNGYTF.